A selection of T cell receptor beta chains follows, all from one sample in a study of T cell repertoires in cytomegalovirus infection. TCRdb passed the reads through MiXCR, listing each CDR3 protein once. The data contain about 570,000 distinct CDR3 sequences, 35% to 50% of them singletons. These receptors lack a known antigen. Sequencing used cultured PBMCs, obtained from culture after CMV antigen stimulation. Receptor source: a human donor in good health (CMV status not recorded). Some clones in this sample may be carry-over from other donors' samples. Each CDR3 is given with its conserved first and last residue. Fields, in order: V gene, D gene, J gene, clone size, CDR3 protein, CDR3 DNA. D genes are given only for firm matches. For some rows the clone size is stated as once, few or many, or as a class when expanded; others skip it.

TRBV7-9	TRBD2	TRBJ2-1	few	CASSLPAGGLYEQFF	TGTGCCAGCAGCTTACCGGCGGGAGGGCTTTATGAGCAGTTCTTC
TRBV20-1	-	TRBJ1-5	-	CSASHRVLGQPQHF	TGCAGTGCTTCTCACAGGGTTCTCGGTCAGCCCCAGCATTTT
TRBV7-9	TRBD1	TRBJ1-5	-	CASSFGTGRNQPQHF	TGTGCCAGCAGCTTCGGGACAGGCAGGAATCAGCCCCAGCATTTT
TRBV12-3/TRBV12-4	-	TRBJ2-4	few	CASSFGVPSLGAKNIQYF	TGTGCCAGCAGTTTTGGGGTCCCTTCTTTAGGAGCCAAAAACATTCAGTACTTC
TRBV7-2	TRBD2	TRBJ2-5	-	CASSPQRAGAGETQYF	TGTGCCAGCAGCCCCCAACGAGCGGGGGCCGGGGAGACCCAGTACTTC
TRBV7-2	TRBD2	TRBJ2-5	few	CASSLAGAGGPETQYF	TGTGCCAGCAGCTTGGCAGGAGCGGGGGGGCCGGAGACCCAGTACTTC
TRBV20-1	-	TRBJ1-3	-	CSARDVGSGNTIYF	TGCAGTGCTAGAGATGTTGGTTCTGGAAACACCATATATTTT
TRBV5-1	-	TRBJ1-1	-	CASSLVFGFTEAFF	TGCGCCAGCAGCTTGGTTTTCGGGTTCACTGAAGCTTTCTTT
TRBV25-1	TRBD1	TRBJ1-2	few	CASSATGAGGYTF	TGTGCCAGCAGTGCAACAGGGGCGGGAGGCTACACCTTC
TRBV12-3/TRBV12-4	-	TRBJ2-5	-	CASSFRRGWETQYF	TGTGCCAGCAGTTTCCGGCGGGGCTGGGAGACCCAGTACTTC
TRBV7-6	-	TRBJ1-1	many	CASSQDLNTEAFF	TGTGCCAGCAGCCAGGACCTGAACACTGAAGCTTTCTTT
TRBV7-8	-	TRBJ1-6	-	CASSLSVATGLDSPLHF	TGTGCCAGCAGCTTATCAGTCGCGACAGGTTTAGATTCACCCCTCCACTTT
TRBV12-3/TRBV12-4	-	TRBJ1-1	-	CATVRQTRTEASF	TGTGCCACCGTACGACAGACGAGGACTGAAGCTTCCTTT
TRBV2	-	TRBJ1-2	-	CASSRQSYGYTF	TGTGCCAGCAGCCGACAGTCCTATGGCTACACCTTC
TRBV4-1	-	TRBJ1-1	once	CASSQDQGYRPNTEAFF	TGCGCCAGCAGCCAAGATCAAGGGTACAGACCGAACACTGAAGCTTTCTTT
TRBV7-2	-	TRBJ2-6	-	CTSSPRVTGANVLTF	TGTACCAGCAGCCCCCGGGTGACTGGGGCCAACGTCCTGACTTTC